The sequence of this TCR beta chain was determined in a study of blood T cell repertoires in COVID-19. Germline values: CDR1 SGHRS, CDR2 YFSETQ. Trimming took 0 bases from V and 8 from J; bases not matched to a gene: 6. The CDR3 runs 16 residues. This clone has just one count. Some clones are missing from TCRdb's copy, which holds only in-frame ones; the method was immunoSEQ multiplex PCR. Among 650,000 to 800,000 clones listed, just under 90% were seen once. Sequenced input: peripheral blood. The V gene is TRBV5-1, the J gene TRBJ1-4, with TRBD1 matching over 11 bases. This receptor was taken from a woman younger than 30 with acute or convalescent COVID-19. The DNA for the CDR3 is TGCGCCAGCAGCTTGGGGACAGGGGGCGCAGGCGAAAAACTGTTTTTT. The encoded protein is CASSLGTGGAGEKLFF.